Listed here are 3 T cell receptor beta chains from one sample, sequenced in a study of blood T cell repertoires in COVID-19. Clones were sequenced by immunoSEQ multiplex PCR, and TCRdb holds only the in-frame ones, with some missing. Of 25,000 to 30,000 clones in the sample, around 87% were seen once. Material for sequencing was peripheral blood. The origin of the receptors is a human donor in a cohort sampled during active COVID-19. The donor label of this sample is uncertain.

The table lists this clone with a count of one. The chain carries TRBV19 and TRBJ2-7; D is perhaps TRBD1 (6 bases). Trimming stripped 5 bases from V and 6 bases from J, with 14 bases between. The CDR3 has 13 amino acids. Germline CDR1 reads LNHDA; CDR2 reads SQIVND (reference sequence). As DNA, the CDR3 is TGTGCCAGTAGTGGCAGGGGCCCTCTCGAGCAGTACTTC. The encoded protein is CASSGRGPLEQYF.

The V and J genes are TRBV6-1 and TRBJ2-1; 12 nucleotides agree with TRBD2. The CDR3 sequence is 16 residues long. The trim removed 4 bases at V and 6 bases at J, leaving 7 bases unmatched. Germline V gives CDR1 MNHNS, CDR2 SASEGT. CDR3 loop: CASSGRTSGDFNEQFF. The CDR3 DNA reads TGTGCCAGCAGTGGCCGGACTAGCGGGGACTTCAATGAGCAGTTCTTC.

This clone was seen only once. This chain joins TRBV7-9 and TRBJ1-2; D is ambiguous. The V and J ends lost 1 base and 3 bases respectively, with 18 bases between them. This CDR3 is built from 17 residues. Germline V gives CDR1 SEHNR, CDR2 FQNEAQ (reference sequence). CDR3 region: CASSLVGPVAEHYGYTF. CDR3 sequence (DNA): TGTGCCAGCAGCTTAGTTGGGCCGGTGGCTGAACACTATGGCTACACCTTC.